One and the same sample provided the 9 T cell receptor beta chains below, sequenced in a study of metastatic and nonmetastatic thyroid tumors. Thyroid surgery was preceded by no treatment in any patient. TCRdb ran MiXCR on the PCR reads. The table lists roughly 30,000 clones, 25% to 30% of them singletons. The sample comprised blood. The receptors shown here come from a female donor with papillary thyroid cancer or a benign thyroid nodule (not recorded which). Some clones in this sample may be carry-over from other donors' samples.

The rearrangement uses TRBV11-2 and TRBJ2-4; 7 bases match TRBD2. V dropped 4 bases and J dropped 8; count of bases not matched to a gene: 8. Germline CDR1 reads SGHAT; CDR2 reads FQNNGV. This CDR3 has 14 amino acids. The CDR3 is CASSSWTRIDIQYF. CDR3 bases: TGTGCCAGCAGCTCTTGGACTAGGATTGACATTCAGTACTTC.

In this sample, this clone is medium-sized (0.01 to 0.1%). This chain links TRBV24-1 with TRBJ1-1; TRBD1 matches 8 bases. V lost 7 bases, J lost 4 bases, and 4 bases stayed unmatched. The CDR3 is 13 residues long. CDR1 KGHDR and CDR2 SFDVKD come from the germline V gene. DNA for the CDR3: TGTGCCACCAGCAGGGGGCGGGGCACTGAAGCTTTCTTT. Protein: CATSRGRGTEAFF.

This clone was detected only a few times. The chain combines TRBV10-1 with TRBJ1-6; 7 bases align to TRBD1. Losses at the gene ends were 0 bases for V and 9 bases for J; bases not matched to a gene: 8. This CDR3 region has 16 residues. CDR1 and CDR2 (germline): WNHNN, SYGVQD (reference sequence). The CDR3 DNA reads TGCGCCAGCAGTGAGTCTGGGGCAGGGGGAAGTTCACCCCTCCACTTT. Amino acid sequence: CASSESGAGGSSPLHF.

The CDR3 bases are TGTGCCACCAGTGTAAATAGCAATCAGCCCCAGCATTTT. The encoded protein is CATSVNSNQPQHF. V and J are TRBV24-1 and TRBJ1-5, with D uncertain. This CDR3 contains 13 residues. Deletions cut 5 bases from V and 0 bases from J, with 4 bases between. Germline V lookup: CDR1 KGHDR, CDR2 SFDVKD.

This rearrangement joins TRBV9 to TRBJ2-7; D is uncertain. This CDR3 is 15 amino acids long. V lost 1 base and J 2 bases, leaving 13 bases between the germline ends. Germline CDR1 and CDR2: SGDLS and YYNGEE. CDR3 coding DNA: TGTGCCAGCAGCGTACGCGCTGGCGATACCTACGAGCAGTACTTC. Protein product: CASSVRAGDTYEQYF.

This clone was counted a few times. This rearrangement joins TRBV2 to TRBJ1-2; TRBD1 might be the D (5 bases). The CDR3 is made up of 13 amino acids. Germline V lookup: CDR1 SNHLY, CDR2 FYNNEI. V shed 4 bases and J shed 3 bases, with 9 bases lying between them. CDR3 nucleotides: TGTGCCAGCAGTGGGGGGGAGCACTATGGCTACACCTTC. Protein product: CASSGGEHYGYTF.

In this sample, this clone is medium-sized. The chain combines TRBV12-3 or TRBV12-4 with TRBJ1-1, with a tentative D call TRBD1 (5 bases). The CDR3 totals 15 residues. Trimming removed 3 bases at V and 1 base at J, with 12 bases between. CDR3 sequence (DNA): TGTGCCAGCAGTTTGGGGGGAGGCCGGAACACTGAAGCTTTCTTT. As protein: CASSLGGGRNTEAFF.

The chain links TRBV5-6 to TRBJ1-2, with D tentatively TRBD1 (6 bases). This CDR3 is 15 amino acids long. V was cut by 5 bases and J by 4 bases, with 18 bases left in between. Germline V lookup: CDR1 SGHDT, CDR2 YYEEEE. CDR3 sequence: CASSRRGVTSYGYTF. Written as DNA, the CDR3 is TGTGCCAGCAGTCGTAGGGGGGTAACCAGCTATGGCTACACCTTC.

This clone was detected ten times or more. The chain recombines TRBV30 with TRBJ1-5, with no clear D. This CDR3 has 14 amino acids. Looked up from germline, CDR1 is GTSNPN and CDR2 is SVGIG (reference sequence). Trimming cost V 2 bases and J 8 bases, with 16 bases left between them. CDR3 coding DNA: TGTGCCTGGAGTCGCGGGCCGACGGGCGAGCCCCAGCATTTT. Translating it yields CAWSRGPTGEPQHF.